These 17 T cell receptor beta chains were all obtained from the same sample, sequenced in a study of T cells in tuberculosis. TCRdb's copy holds only in-frame clones and misses some; the assay was immunoSEQ multiplex PCR. The sample includes tens of thousands of clones, over 85% of them seen just once. Sequences were obtained from PBMCs. These receptors were taken from a donor between 10 and 29 years old with latent tuberculosis or without tuberculosis infection.

V and J are TRBV19 and TRBJ1-2, with 9 bases aligning to TRBD1. The CDR3 spans 15 residues. Trimming cost V 4 bases and J 7 bases; bases outside gene matches: 10. Per the germline V gene, CDR1 is LNHDA and CDR2 is SQIVND (reference sequence). CDR3 residues: CASSSTGGAGGGYTF. CDR3 DNA sequence: TGTGCCAGTAGTAGCACAGGGGGCGCAGGCGGTGGCTACACCTTC.

The chain joins TRBV6-6 to TRBJ2-3, with 8 bases matching TRBD2. The CDR3 has 15 residues. With 4 bases clipped from V and 5 bases from J, the junction kept 8 bases outside the gene matches. Looked up from germline, CDR1 is MNHNY and CDR2 is SVGAGI (reference sequence). The CDR3 region is CASSWDGGAGDTQYF. The DNA for the CDR3 is TGTGCCAGCAGTTGGGACGGGGGGGCCGGAGATACGCAGTATTTT.

A few counts support this clone. The CDR3 is CASSRDRVEDTEAFF. CDR3 coding DNA: TGTGCCAGCTCCCGGGACAGGGTCGAGGACACTGAAGCTTTCTTT. The genes are TRBV9 and TRBJ1-1, with 9 positions matching TRBD1. The CDR3 contains 15 residues. J was trimmed by 3 bases and V by 7 bases; bases with no gene match: 10. The germline gives CDR1 SGDLS, CDR2 YYNGEE.

The V gene is TRBV30, the J gene TRBJ2-7; D is unresolved. This CDR3 is 11 amino acids long. V gave up 3 bases and J gave up 3 bases, with 6 bases separating them. Germline CDR1 reads GTSNPN; CDR2 reads SVGIG (reference sequence). CDR3 loop: CAWSPGYEQYF. DNA for the CDR3: TGTGCCTGGAGCCCCGGCTACGAGCAGTACTTC.

This clone was seen more than once but under ten times. The chain combines TRBV18 with TRBJ2-7; a possible D gene is TRBD2 (6 bases). This CDR3 is built from 16 residues. The germline CDR1 and CDR2 sequences are KGHSH and LQKENI. The V gene lost 4 bases and the J gene lost 6 bases, with 22 bases spanning the gap. CDR3 amino acids: CASSLNPGLIPGEQYF. The CDR3 DNA sequence: TGTGCCAGCTCACTCAATCCGGGACTCATCCCCGGCGAGCAGTACTTC.

In this sample, this clone turned up once. The rearrangement joins TRBV4-1 to TRBJ1-4, with 9 bases lining up with TRBD1. The CDR3 loop spans 18 amino acids. The V and J ends lost 4 bases and 4 bases, in that order; junction bases with no gene match: 13. Germline loops: CDR1 MGHRA, CDR2 YSYEKL. The CDR3 nucleotides read TGCGCCAGCAGCCGCCAAGGACAGGGGAGGGGCCTTAATGAAAAACTGTTTTTT. It encodes CASSRQGQGRGLNEKLFF.

This sequence joins TRBV5-4 and TRBJ1-2; maybe TRBD1 (6 bases). Between the trimmed V and J ends, which lost 0 bases and 4 bases, there was a span of 10 bases. CDR1 is SGHNT, CDR2 YYREEE, per germline (reference sequence). This CDR3 spans 14 amino acids. CDR3 region: CASSLVRDTYGYTF. CDR3 in DNA: TGTGCCAGCAGCTTGGTCCGGGACACCTATGGCTACACCTTC.

The gene calls are TRBV5-4 and TRBJ2-7; 9 nucleotides align to TRBD2. Germline V lookup: CDR1 SGHNT, CDR2 YYREEE (reference sequence). CDR3 length: 16 amino acids. Trimming removed 0 bases from V and 7 bases from J; junction bases left unmatched: 11. The CDR3 sequence is CASSLVGAGGLGEQYF. In DNA, the CDR3 is TGTGCCAGCAGCTTGGTTGGAGCGGGGGGACTGGGAGAGCAGTACTTC.

The chain joins TRBV6-1 to TRBJ1-2, with D tentatively TRBD1 (5 bases). The CDR3 covers 13 residues. With 1 base removed from V and 4 bases from J, the gap between germline ends came to 7 bases. Germline V gene lookup returns CDR1 MNHNS and CDR2 SASEGT. Here the CDR3 DNA reads TGTGCCAGCAGTGAAGAAGACAGCTATGGCTACACCTTC. This encodes CASSEEDSYGYTF.

V is TRBV27 and J is TRBJ1-5, with 12 bases matching TRBD1. The CDR3 spans 20 residues. V lost 1 base and J lost 4; bases outside the gene matches: 14. Germline CDR1 MNHEY, CDR2 SMNVEV (reference sequence). Written as DNA, the CDR3 is TGTGCCAGCAGTTTATACGGGGGGACAGGGGGCTCCCTAGGTAATCAGCCCCAGCATTTT. It yields the protein CASSLYGGTGGSLGNQPQHF.

V and J are TRBV15 and TRBJ1-2; possibly TRBD1 for D (5 bases). The CDR3 is made up of 14 amino acids. V gave up 3 bases and J gave up 5 bases, with 13 bases separating them. Germline V CDR1 and CDR2: LNHNV, YYDKDF (reference sequence). The CDR3 protein is CATSSESRGYGYTF. DNA for the CDR3: TGTGCCACCAGCAGTGAATCACGGGGGTATGGCTACACCTTC.

The chain combines TRBV5-4 with TRBJ2-7; weak D call: TRBD1 (5 bases). The CDR3 is 13 amino acids. CDR1 and CDR2 (germline): SGHNT, YYREEE (reference sequence). Trimming took 2 bases from V and 0 from J, leaving 6 bases between them. This chain's CDR3 is CASSLQDSYEQYF. The CDR3 DNA follows: TGTGCCAGCAGCTTACAGGACTCCTACGAGCAGTACTTC.

The chain combines TRBV2 with TRBJ2-4, with D maybe TRBD1 (6 bases). The V end was cut by 7 bases, the J end by 6 bases, with 16 bases between. Germline lookup yields CDR1 SNHLY and CDR2 FYNNEI. This CDR3 is built from 14 residues. CDR3 sequence (DNA): TGTGCCAGCAATCCTGGCAGGGGCAGAAACATTCAGTACTTC. Translated: CASNPGRGRNIQYF.

The rearrangement uses TRBV6-1 and TRBJ2-1; TRBD2 matches at 9 bases. V gave up 3 bases and J gave up 7 bases; unmatched junction bases: 7. This CDR3 comprises 15 residues. Germline assignment: CDR1 MNHNS and CDR2 SASEGT. The CDR3 protein is CASSEMGLANNEQFF. The CDR3, as DNA: TGTGCCAGCAGTGAGATGGGACTAGCCAATAATGAGCAGTTCTTC.

DNA for the CDR3: TGTGCCAGCAGCTCCCGGGAGGGGGCGCGGGATGAAGCTTTCTTT. Translated: CASSSREGARDEAFF. The chain joins TRBV21-1 to TRBJ1-1. TRBV21-1 is shown as a pseudogene. CDR3 length equals 15 residues.

The chain carries TRBV5-6 and TRBJ2-7; 15 bases match TRBD2. CDR1 SGHDT and CDR2 YYEEEE come from the germline V gene. The CDR3 is 17 residues long. The trim removed 4 bases at V and 3 bases at J, leaving 8 bases unmatched. CDR3 amino acids: CASSQPGLAGGDYEQYF. CDR3 in DNA: TGTGCCAGCAGCCAGCCGGGACTAGCGGGGGGAGACTACGAGCAGTACTTC. The full variable domain, its missing parts supplied by reference TRBV5-6 and TRBJ2-7, is DAGVTQSPTHLIKTRGQQVTLRCSPKSGHDTVSWYQQALGQGPQFIFQYYEEEERQRGNFPDRFSGHQFPNYSSELNVNALLLGDSALYLCASSQPGLAGGDYEQYFGPGTRLTVT.

This chain connects TRBV5-6 to TRBJ1-2, with D tentatively TRBD1 (5 bases). Germline CDR1 SGHDT, CDR2 YYEEEE. The CDR3 runs to 13 residues. The V end lost 3 bases, the J end lost 8 bases, and 14 bases lay between the germline ends. The CDR3: CASSSPTGEGYTF. CDR3 DNA: TGTGCCAGCAGCTCTCCTACAGGTGAAGGCTACACCTTC.